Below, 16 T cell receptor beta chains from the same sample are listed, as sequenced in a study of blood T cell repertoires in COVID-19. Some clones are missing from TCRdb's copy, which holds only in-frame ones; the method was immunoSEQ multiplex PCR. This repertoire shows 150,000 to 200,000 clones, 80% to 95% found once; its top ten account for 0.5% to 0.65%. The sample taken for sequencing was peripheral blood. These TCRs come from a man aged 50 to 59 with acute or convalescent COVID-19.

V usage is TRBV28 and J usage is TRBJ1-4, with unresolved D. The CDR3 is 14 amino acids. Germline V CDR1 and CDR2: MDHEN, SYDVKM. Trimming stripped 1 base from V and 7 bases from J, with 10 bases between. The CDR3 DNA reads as TGTGCCAGCAGTTTATTCGGCTCGGGTGAAAAACTGTTTTTT. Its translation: CASSLFGSGEKLFF.

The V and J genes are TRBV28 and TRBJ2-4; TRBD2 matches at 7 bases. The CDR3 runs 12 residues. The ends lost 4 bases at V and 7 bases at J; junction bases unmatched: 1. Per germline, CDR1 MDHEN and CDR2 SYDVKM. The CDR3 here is CASSSTSNIQYF. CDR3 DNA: TGTGCCAGCAGTTCGACTAGCAACATTCAGTACTTC.

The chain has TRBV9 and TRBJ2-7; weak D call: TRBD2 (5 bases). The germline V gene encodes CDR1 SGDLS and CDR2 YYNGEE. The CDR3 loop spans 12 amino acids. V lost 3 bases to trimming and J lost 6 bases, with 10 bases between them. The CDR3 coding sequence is TGTGCCAGCAGCGCGAGGGTGGGCGAGCAGTACTTC. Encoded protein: CASSARVGEQYF. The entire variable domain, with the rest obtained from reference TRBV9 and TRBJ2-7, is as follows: DSGVTQTPKHLITATGQRVTLRCSPRSGDLSVYWYQQSLDQGLQFLIQYYNGEERAKGNILERFSAQQFPDLHSELNLSSLELGDSALYFCASSARVGEQYFGPGTRLTVT.

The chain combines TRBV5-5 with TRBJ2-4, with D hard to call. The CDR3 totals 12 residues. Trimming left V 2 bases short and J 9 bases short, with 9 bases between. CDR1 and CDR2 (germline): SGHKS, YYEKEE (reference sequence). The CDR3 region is CASSLNSGIQYF. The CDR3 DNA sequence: TGTGCCAGCAGCTTAAATAGTGGCATTCAGTACTTC. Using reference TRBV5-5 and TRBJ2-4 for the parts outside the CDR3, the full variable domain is DAGVTQSPTHLIKTRGQQVTLRCSPISGHKSVSWYQQVLGQGPQFIFQYYEKEERGRGNFPDRFSARQFPNYSSELNVNALLLGDSALYLCASSLNSGIQYFGAGTRLSVL.

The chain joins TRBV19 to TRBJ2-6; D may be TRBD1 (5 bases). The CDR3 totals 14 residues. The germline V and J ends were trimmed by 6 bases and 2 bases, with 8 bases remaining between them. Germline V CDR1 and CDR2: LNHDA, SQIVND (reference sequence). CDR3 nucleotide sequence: TGTGCCAGTAGGCAGGGCCCTGGGGCCAACGTCCTGACTTTC. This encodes CASRQGPGANVLTF.

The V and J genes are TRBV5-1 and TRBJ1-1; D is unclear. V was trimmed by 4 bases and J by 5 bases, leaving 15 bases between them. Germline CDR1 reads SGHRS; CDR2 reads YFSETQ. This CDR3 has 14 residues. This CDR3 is CASSPSSPLTEAFF. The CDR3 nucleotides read TGCGCCAGCAGCCCCTCATCCCCACTAACTGAAGCTTTCTTT.

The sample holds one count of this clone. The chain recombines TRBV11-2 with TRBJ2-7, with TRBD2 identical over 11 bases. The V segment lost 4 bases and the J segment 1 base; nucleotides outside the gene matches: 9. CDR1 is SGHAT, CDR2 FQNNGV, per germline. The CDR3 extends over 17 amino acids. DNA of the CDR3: TGTGCCAGCAGCTGGGGACTAGCGGTACAACCGTCCTACGAGCAGTACTTC. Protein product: CASSWGLAVQPSYEQYF.

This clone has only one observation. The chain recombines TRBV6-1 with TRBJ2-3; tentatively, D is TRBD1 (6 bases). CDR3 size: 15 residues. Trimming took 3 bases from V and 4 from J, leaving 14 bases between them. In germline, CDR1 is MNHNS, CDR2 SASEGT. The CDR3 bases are TGTGCCAGCAGTGAGGGGACACCCGGGGCAGATACGCAGTATTTT. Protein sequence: CASSEGTPGADTQYF.

CDR3 sequence reads: CSVYLREETQYF. The CDR3 DNA reads TGCAGCGTTTACTTACGGGAAGAGACCCAGTACTTC. The gene calls are TRBV29-1 and TRBJ2-5; no clear D. V gave up 5 bases and J gave up 3 bases, with 10 bases separating them. Germline V lookup: CDR1 SQVTM, CDR2 ANQGSEA. The CDR3 totals 12 residues.

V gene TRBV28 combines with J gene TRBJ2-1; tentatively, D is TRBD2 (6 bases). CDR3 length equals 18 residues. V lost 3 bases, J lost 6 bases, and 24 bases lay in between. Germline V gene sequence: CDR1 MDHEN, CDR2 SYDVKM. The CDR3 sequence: CASSLGHGAFRGSNEQFF. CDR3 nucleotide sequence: TGTGCCAGCAGTTTGGGCCACGGAGCTTTCCGGGGGTCCAATGAGCAGTTCTTC.

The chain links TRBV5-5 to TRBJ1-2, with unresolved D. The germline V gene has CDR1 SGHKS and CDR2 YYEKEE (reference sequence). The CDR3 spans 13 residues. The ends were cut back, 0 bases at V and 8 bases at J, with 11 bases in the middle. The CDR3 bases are TGTGCCAGCAGCTTGGATGTCGGAGGCGGCTACACCTTC. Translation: CASSLDVGGGYTF.

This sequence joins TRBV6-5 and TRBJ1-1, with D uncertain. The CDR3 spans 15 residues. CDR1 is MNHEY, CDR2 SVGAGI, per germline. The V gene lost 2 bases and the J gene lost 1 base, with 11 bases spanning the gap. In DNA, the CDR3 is TGTGCCAGCAGTTACGGAGTTCAAGAGAACACTGAAGCTTTCTTT. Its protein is CASSYGVQENTEAFF.

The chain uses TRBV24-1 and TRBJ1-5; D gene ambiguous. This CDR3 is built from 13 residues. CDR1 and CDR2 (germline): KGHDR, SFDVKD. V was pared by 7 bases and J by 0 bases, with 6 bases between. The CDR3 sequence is CATSDNSNQPQHF. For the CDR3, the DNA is TGTGCCACCAGCGACAATAGCAATCAGCCCCAGCATTTT.

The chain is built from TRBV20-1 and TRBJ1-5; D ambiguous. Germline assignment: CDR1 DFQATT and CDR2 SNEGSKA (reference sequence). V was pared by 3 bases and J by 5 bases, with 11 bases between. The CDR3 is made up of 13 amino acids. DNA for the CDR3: TGCAGTGCTAGTAATTCGGCGGATCAGCCCCAGCATTTT. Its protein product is CSASNSADQPQHF.

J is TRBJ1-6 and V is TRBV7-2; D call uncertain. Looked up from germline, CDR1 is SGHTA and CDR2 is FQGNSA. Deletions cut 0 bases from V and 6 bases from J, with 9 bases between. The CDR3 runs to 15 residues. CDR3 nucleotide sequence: TGTGCCAGCAGCTTAGCACAGCTCGTTAATTCACCCCTCCACTTT. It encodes CASSLAQLVNSPLHF.

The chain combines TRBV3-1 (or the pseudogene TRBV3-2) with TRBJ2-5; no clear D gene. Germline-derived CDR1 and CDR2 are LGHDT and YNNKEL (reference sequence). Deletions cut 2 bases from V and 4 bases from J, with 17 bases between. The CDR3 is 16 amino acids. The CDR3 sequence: CASSQSRLPRLETQYF. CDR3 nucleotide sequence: TGTGCCAGCAGCCAATCCCGACTGCCCCGGCTAGAGACCCAGTACTTC.